This TCR beta chain was sequenced in a study of CD8+ T cells in alopecia areata. Notes on the study in general: Clonality was higher in lesional than normal scalp, especially in alopecia totalis/universalis.

Obtained from alopecia areata patients were lesional scalp punch biopsies along with peripheral blood. In its sample, this clone was seen once. What it recognizes is unknown. Sequencing relied on a cDNA template that was reverse transcribed from extracted RNA. Method: immunoSEQ multiplex PCR; TCRdb's copy keeps in-frame clones and lacks some. Among 200,000 to 250,000 clones listed, 57% were seen once. The sequence derives from a human donor with alopecia areata. This sample comprised CD4+ T cells sorted from blood, obtained at week 0.

CDR3 protein: CSVGLLKDSSEQYF. The CDR3 coding sequence is TGCAGCGTTGGATTGTTAAAGGACAGCAGCGAGCAGTACTTC. The chain combines TRBV29-1 with TRBJ2-7; weak D call: TRBD1 (6 bases). Germline V lookup: CDR1 SQVTM, CDR2 ANQGSEA. The CDR3 is made up of 14 amino acids. V dropped 4 bases and J dropped 6 bases, with 19 bases sitting between them.